These 24 T cell receptor beta chains were all obtained from the same sample, sequenced in a study of control samples from healthy donors and cancer patients. The repertoire was sequenced with immunoSEQ multiplex PCR; TCRdb's copy has only in-frame clones and lacks some. The data show just over 90,000 clones, with 86% seen just once and 1.3% held by the top ten. What was sequenced was blood. These TCRs come from a woman in her fifties or sixties in good health.

The chain combines TRBV7-9 with TRBJ2-3, with 8 bases lining up with TRBD2. Germline CDR1 SEHNR, CDR2 FQNEAQ (reference sequence). The length of the CDR3 is 16 residues. V shed 6 bases, J shed 2 bases, and the junction held 10 bases outside the gene matches. The CDR3 loop is CASSSPGGANTDTQYF. The CDR3 DNA sequence: TGTGCCAGCAGTTCACCGGGGGGGGCCAACACAGATACGCAGTATTTT.

A single count supports this clone. The chain couples TRBV6-5 to TRBJ2-2; weak D call: TRBD1 (6 bases). CDR1 is MNHEY, CDR2 SVGAGI, per germline. The CDR3 has 14 residues. Trimming cost V 10 bases and J 5 bases, with 17 bases left between them. The CDR3 region has the DNA TGTGCCATCGACCTTAGGACAGCAACCGGGGAGCTGTTTTTT. Translation: CAIDLRTATGELFF.

V usage is TRBV5-5 and J usage is TRBJ1-5, with 9 bases identical to TRBD1. The CDR3 is 16 residues long. From germline, CDR1 is SGHKS and CDR2 YYEKEE (reference sequence). Trimming at V came to 4 bases and at J to 7 bases, leaving 12 bases not matched to a gene. CDR3 sequence: CASSHSSGQGVQPQHF. The CDR3 nucleotides read TGTGCCAGCAGCCACTCGTCGGGACAGGGCGTACAGCCCCAGCATTTT.

The rearrangement uses TRBV11-3 and TRBJ2-2; D may be TRBD2 (5 bases). The V gene lost 1 base and the J gene lost 7 bases, with 10 bases spanning the gap. CDR1 SGHNT and CDR2 YENEEA come from the germline V gene. This CDR3 comprises 14 residues. In DNA form, the CDR3 reads TGTGCCAGCAGCTTAGTGCGGGTGAACGGGGAGCTGTTTTTT. Translating gives CASSLVRVNGELFF. Filled out from reference TRBV11-3 and TRBJ2-2, the complete variable domain reads EAGVVQSPRYKIIEKKQPVAFWCNPISGHNTLYWYLQNLGQGPELLIRYENEEAVDDSQLPKDRFSAERLKGVDSTLKIQPAELGDSAVYLCASSLVRVNGELFFGEGSRLTVL.

This clone was seen only a few times. V usage is TRBV7-2 and J usage is TRBJ2-3; D is ambiguous. Germline V gene data show CDR1 as SGHTA and CDR2 as FQGNSA. This CDR3 has 14 residues. V gave up 2 bases and J gave up 1 base, with 7 bases separating them. The CDR3 loop is CASSLLMGTDTQYF. CDR3 DNA: TGTGCCAGCAGCTTACTGATGGGCACAGATACGCAGTATTTT.

This sequence joins TRBV3-1 (or the pseudogene TRBV3-2) and TRBJ2-7, with 9 positions matching TRBD1. Germline trimming cut 5 bases from V and 5 bases from J; bases unmatched to any gene: 7. CDR1 and CDR2 from the germline V gene are LGHDT and YNNKEL (reference sequence). CDR3 length: 14 residues. The CDR3 region is CASSSGQGLNEQYF. The CDR3 coding sequence is TGTGCCAGCAGCTCCGGACAGGGGCTCAACGAGCAGTACTTC.

J is TRBJ2-3 and V is TRBV6-5, with D possibly matching TRBD2 (6 bases). Germline loops: CDR1 MNHEY, CDR2 SVGAGI. V gave up 2 bases and J gave up 2 bases, with 11 bases separating them. This CDR3 region has 15 residues. For the CDR3, the DNA is TGTGCCAGCAGTTACGGAGGGGTCACCACAGATACGCAGTATTTT. Protein: CASSYGGVTTDTQYF.

V usage is TRBV10-3 and J usage is TRBJ1-1; D is unclear. Per the germline V gene, CDR1 is ENHRY and CDR2 is SYGVKD. Trimming removed 7 bases from V and 10 bases from J, with 13 bases in between. The CDR3 consists of 11 residues. CDR3 amino acids: CAIKGEGSAFF. The CDR3 DNA sequence: TGTGCCATCAAGGGCGAGGGTTCAGCTTTCTTT.

This chain links TRBV4-3 with TRBJ1-4, with D hard to call. Germline V gene sequence: CDR1 LGHNA, CDR2 YSLEER. The CDR3 is made up of 15 amino acids. The V gene lost 3 bases and the J gene lost 0 bases, with 8 bases spanning the gap. CDR3 region: CASSHGIATNEKLFF. In DNA, the CDR3 is TGCGCCAGCAGCCACGGAATTGCAACTAATGAAAAACTGTTTTTT.

The chain joins TRBV9 to TRBJ2-7, with D possibly being TRBD2 (6 bases). CDR1 SGDLS and CDR2 YYNGEE come from the germline V gene. CDR3 length equals 17 residues. V lost 0 bases and J lost 4, with 20 bases in between. CDR3 coding DNA: TGTGCCAGCAGCGTAGTAGCCCCTAGGGAGGCCTCTTACGAGCAGTACTTC. As protein: CASSVVAPREASYEQYF. The full variable domain, completed using reference TRBV9 and TRBJ2-7, is DSGVTQTPKHLITATGQRVTLRCSPRSGDLSVYWYQQSLDQGLQFLIQYYNGEERAKGNILERFSAQQFPDLHSELNLSSLELGDSALYFCASSVVAPREASYEQYFGPGTRLTVT.

The chain carries TRBV10-3 and TRBJ2-3; D may be TRBD2 (6 bases). Germline lookup yields CDR1 ENHRY and CDR2 SYGVKD. V lost 10 bases and J lost 3, with 17 bases in between. This CDR3 region has 14 residues. CDR3 sequence reads: CATCRASVTDTQYF. The DNA of the CDR3 is TGTGCCACTTGTAGGGCTAGCGTGACAGATACGCAGTATTTT.

This chain links TRBV6-5 with TRBJ1-1, with D perhaps TRBD1 (6 bases). The length of the CDR3 is 13 residues. The germline V gene encodes CDR1 MNHEY and CDR2 SVGAGI. V was shortened by 8 bases and J by 1 base, with 11 bases between the two germline ends. CDR3 nucleotides: TGTGCCAGCCACAGGGCCCCGAACACTGAAGCTTTCTTT. Translating gives CASHRAPNTEAFF.

CDR3 sequence (DNA): TGTGCCAGCAGTTACTCTCGACACAGTAGCGGCTCACCCCTCCACTTT. Its translation is CASSYSRHSSGSPLHF. This chain links TRBV6-5 with TRBJ1-6; no clear D. Germline CDR1 MNHEY, CDR2 SVGAGI. The CDR3 length is 16 residues. V lost 0 bases to trimming and J lost 10 bases, with 16 bases between them.

The CDR3 region is CASTPPGKSNQPQHF. The CDR3 DNA reads as TGTGCCAGCACCCCCCCCGGAAAGAGCAATCAGCCCCAGCATTTT. The chain joins TRBV6-6 to TRBJ1-5; D uncertain. Per the germline V gene, CDR1 is MNHNY and CDR2 is SVGAGI (reference sequence). This CDR3 is built from 15 residues. V was cut by 7 bases and J by 1 base, with 14 bases left in between.

V gene TRBV2 combines with J gene TRBJ2-1; D is possibly TRBD2 (7 bases). CDR3 length: 14 amino acids. From germline, CDR1 is SNHLY and CDR2 FYNNEI. The germline V and J ends were trimmed by 7 bases and 10 bases, with 20 bases remaining between them. The CDR3 loop reads CASKGAGAQGEQFF. The CDR3 DNA sequence: TGTGCCAGCAAGGGTGCGGGAGCGCAGGGGGAGCAGTTCTTC.

The rearrangement joins TRBV7-8 to TRBJ2-3; possible D gene TRBD1, 6 bases. This CDR3 spans 16 amino acids. Between the trimmed V and J ends, which lost 1 base and 2 bases, there was a span of 13 bases. Germline CDR1 is SGHVS and CDR2 is FQNEAQ. CDR3 nucleotides: TGTGCCAGCAGCTTAGTGGCTAGGGGGATCACAGATACGCAGTATTTT. Its protein product is CASSLVARGITDTQYF. Drawing the rest from reference TRBV7-8 and TRBJ2-3, the complete variable domain is GAGVSQSPRYKVAKRGQDVALRCDPISGHVSLFWYQQALGQGPEFLTYFQNEAQLDKSGLPSDRFFAERPEGSVSTLKIQRTQQEDSAVYLCASSLVARGITDTQYFGPGTRLTVL.

CDR3 sequence (DNA): TGTGCCAGCAGCCAAGGGCTCGTCGACAGTAATCAGCCCCAGCATTTT. Its protein product is CASSQGLVDSNQPQHF. J is TRBJ1-5 and V is TRBV4-2, with D possibly TRBD1 on 5 matching bases. Germline CDR1 LGHNA, CDR2 YNFKEQ. The V and J ends lost 1 base and 4 bases respectively, with 14 bases between them. The CDR3 extends over 16 amino acids.

The chain combines TRBV4-3 with TRBJ1-1, with 7 bases identical to TRBD1. Germline CDR1 is LGHNA and CDR2 is YSLEER. V lost 7 bases, J lost 11 bases, and 13 bases stayed unmatched. The CDR3 is 13 residues long. CDR3 residues: CASTPRGQGGAFF. The CDR3 nucleotides read TGCGCCAGCACGCCTAGGGGGCAGGGGGGGGCTTTCTTT.

The V gene is TRBV6-5, the J gene TRBJ2-5, with 12 positions matching TRBD1. The CDR3 spans 15 residues. The germline gives CDR1 MNHEY, CDR2 SVGAGI. The V gene end was trimmed by 11 bases and the J gene end by 1 base; junction bases not matched to a gene: 8. The CDR3 DNA reads as TGTGCCTCCCGGGACAGGGGGCGCTCCCAAGAGACCCAGTACTTC. Encoded protein: CASRDRGRSQETQYF.

The gene calls are TRBV6-1 and TRBJ1-5; maybe TRBD1 (6 bases). The CDR3 runs 16 residues. The germline V gene encodes CDR1 MNHNS and CDR2 SASEGT. V lost 4 bases to trimming and J lost 1 base, with 14 bases between them. CDR3 sequence reads: CASSGLRGVSNQPQHF. DNA of the CDR3: TGTGCCAGCAGTGGCTTGAGGGGGGTGAGCAATCAGCCCCAGCATTTT.

This chain connects TRBV28 to TRBJ1-3; D is perhaps TRBD1 (5 bases). This CDR3 is built from 15 residues. CDR1 is MDHEN, CDR2 SYDVKM, per germline. Deletions cut 5 bases from V and 4 bases from J, with 15 bases between. This chain's CDR3 is CASSPGSDSGNTIYF. The CDR3 region has the DNA TGTGCCAGCAGTCCAGGGTCTGATTCGGGAAACACCATATATTTT.

The chain carries TRBV4-1 and TRBJ1-4; D uncertain. Germline-derived CDR1 and CDR2 are MGHRA and YSYEKL. The CDR3 extends over 18 amino acids. V lost 0 bases, J lost 7 bases, and 21 bases lay in between. The CDR3 is CASSQDVGGSIRSEKLFF. DNA of the CDR3: TGCGCCAGCAGCCAAGATGTGGGCGGATCTATCCGGAGTGAAAAACTGTTTTTT.

The chain carries TRBV7-2 and TRBJ2-5, with 8 positions matching TRBD2. The germline CDR1 and CDR2 sequences are SGHTA and FQGNSA. The CDR3 length is 15 residues. V lost 2 bases to trimming and J lost 9 bases; unmatched junction nucleotides: 11. The CDR3 protein is CASSLSGTSSIPQYF. The CDR3 DNA reads as TGTGCCAGCAGCTTATCCGGGACTAGTTCTATACCCCAGTACTTC.

The chain recombines TRBV6-5 with TRBJ2-3; D gene uncertain. Germline CDR1 and CDR2: MNHEY and SVGAGI. Trimming removed 6 bases from V and 1 base from J, with 11 bases in between. The CDR3 is made up of 14 amino acids. The CDR3 region is CASRLMQGTDTQYF. CDR3 sequence (DNA): TGTGCCAGCAGATTAATGCAGGGCACAGATACGCAGTATTTT.